This T cell receptor (beta chain) emerged from a study of blood T cell repertoires in COVID-19. Study overall: The United States, Italy and Spain were the sources of the acute and convalescent COVID-19 samples. T cells, B-cell-depleted T cells, or PBMCs supplied cDNA or gDNA.

Looked up from germline, CDR1 is MNHNS and CDR2 is SASEGT. V lost 3 bases to trimming and J lost 4 bases; unmatched junction nucleotides: 1. CDR3 length: 13 residues. This clone was counted once. Study processing details: Reference gene primer amplification yielded estimated nucleated cell counts. Sequencing was performed with immunoSEQ multiplex PCR; in TCRdb, only in-frame clones are kept and a portion is missing. V, J and clone size are those of that table, while D and trimming were read from the DNA. Among hundreds of thousands of clones, about nine tenths were seen once, and the ten largest hold 6.5%.

The chain couples TRBV6-1 to TRBJ2-5, with 8 bases that match TRBD1. What was sequenced was peripheral blood. This clonotype originated in a man in his sixties who had recovered from COVID-19. For the CDR3, the DNA is TGTGCCAGCAGTGACAGGGGGCTAGAGACCCAGTACTTC. Protein sequence: CASSDRGLETQYF.